Each of the 2 T cell receptor beta chains below was sequenced from the same sample in a study of CD8 T cells in Susac syndrome. Random hexamers were used to reverse transcribe an amount of roughly 0.5 to 1 ug RNA. Each CDR3 protein is one row after TCRdb ran MiXCR on the immunoSEQ multiplex PCR reads. The table includes about 90,000 distinct CDR3 sequences, roughly 96% detected once. Sequences were obtained from CD8+ T cells from PBMCs. The origin of the receptors is a human donor with Susac syndrome.

The rearrangement joins TRBV4-3 to TRBJ1-4, with D perhaps matching TRBD1 (6 bases). With 3 bases removed from V and 4 bases from J, the gap between germline ends came to 18 bases. CDR3 size: 17 residues. CDR1 and CDR2 (germline): LGHNA, YSLEER. In DNA, the CDR3 is TGCGCCAGCAGCCAGTCCGTCGGGGGGCAGGGTAATGAAAAACTGTTTTTT. Amino acids: CASSQSVGGQGNEKLFF.

This clonotype is a singleton in its sample. The chain joins TRBV9 to TRBJ2-7; 8 bases agree with TRBD1. This CDR3 has 14 residues. V lost 3 bases, J lost 3 bases, and 5 bases stayed unmatched. Germline V gene lookup returns CDR1 SGDLS and CDR2 YYNGEE. The CDR3 bases are TGTGCCAGCAGCGAGCAGGGGGCGGACTACGAGCAGTACTTC. Amino acids: CASSEQGADYEQYF.